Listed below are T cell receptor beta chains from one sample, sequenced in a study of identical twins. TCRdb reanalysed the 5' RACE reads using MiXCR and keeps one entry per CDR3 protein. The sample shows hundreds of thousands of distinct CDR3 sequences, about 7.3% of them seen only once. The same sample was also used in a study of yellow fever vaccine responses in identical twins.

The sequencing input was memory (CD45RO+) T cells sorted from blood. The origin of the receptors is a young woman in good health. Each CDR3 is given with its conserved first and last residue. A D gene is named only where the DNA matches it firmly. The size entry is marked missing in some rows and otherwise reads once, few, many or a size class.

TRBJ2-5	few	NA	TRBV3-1	CASSHNWGRGETQYF	TGTGCCAGCAGCCATAACTGGGGGCGGGGAGAGACCCAGTACTTC
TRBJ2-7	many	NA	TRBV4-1	CASSQPTGTSYEQYF	TGCGCCAGCAGCCAACCCACCGGGACCTCCTACGAGCAGTACTTC
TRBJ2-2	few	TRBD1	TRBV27	CASSSRQGNTGELFF	TGTGCCAGCAGTTCGCGACAGGGTAACACCGGGGAGCTGTTTTTT
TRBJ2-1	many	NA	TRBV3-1	CASSPGVSSYNEQFF	TGTGCCAGCAGCCCAGGAGTGAGCTCCTACAATGAGCAGTTCTTC
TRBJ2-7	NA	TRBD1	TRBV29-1	CSVDGDRGHEQYF	TGCAGCGTTGACGGTGACAGGGGCCACGAGCAGTACTTC
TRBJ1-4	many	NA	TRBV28	CASSLRGATNEKLFF	TGTGCCAGCAGTTTACGGGGGGCGACTAATGAAAAACTGTTTTTT
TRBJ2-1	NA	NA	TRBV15	CATRGDRFGDQFF	TGTGCCACCAGGGGAGACCGGTTCGGGGACCAGTTCTTC
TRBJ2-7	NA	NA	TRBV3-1	CASSHSRVTYEQYF	TGTGCCAGCAGCCATTCGCGGGTAACCTACGAGCAGTACTTC
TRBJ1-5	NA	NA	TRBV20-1	CSARGGEAGNQPQHF	TGCAGTGCTAGAGGGGGGGAGGCGGGCAATCAGCCCCAGCATTTT
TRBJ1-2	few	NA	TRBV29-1	CSALRGASMGGYTF	TGCAGCGCCCTAAGGGGCGCTTCGATGGGTGGCTACACCTTC
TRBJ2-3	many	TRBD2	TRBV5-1	CASSWGTRPDTQYF	TGCGCCAGCAGCTGGGGGACTAGGCCAGATACGCAGTATTTT
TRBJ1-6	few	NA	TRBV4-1	CASSQDFRRLYNSPLHF	TGCGCCAGCAGCCAAGATTTCAGGCGCCTCTATAATTCACCCCTCCACTTT
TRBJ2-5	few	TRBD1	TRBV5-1	CASSLRWGQIKETQYF	TGCGCCAGCAGCTTAAGATGGGGACAGATAAAAGAGACCCAGTACTTC
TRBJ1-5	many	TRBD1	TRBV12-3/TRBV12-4	CASSSQGGLGQPQHF	TGTGCCAGCAGTTCCCAGGGGGGGTTGGGGCAGCCCCAGCATTTT
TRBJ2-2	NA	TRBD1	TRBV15	CATSPGTANTGELFF	TGTGCCACCAGCCCCGGGACAGCGAACACCGGGGAGCTGTTTTTT
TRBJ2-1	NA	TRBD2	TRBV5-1	CASSLALADYNEQFF	TGCGCCAGCAGCTTGGCCCTAGCGGATTACAATGAGCAGTTCTTC
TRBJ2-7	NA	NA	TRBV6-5	CASSYTSAHYEQYF	TGTGCCAGCAGTTACACATCTGCTCACTACGAGCAGTACTTC
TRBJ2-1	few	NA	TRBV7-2	CASSLEGTLPYNEQFF	TGTGCCAGCAGCTTAGAGGGGACACTACCCTACAATGAGCAGTTCTTC
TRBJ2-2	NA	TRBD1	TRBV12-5	CASGFLQGSTGELFF	TGTGCTAGTGGTTTCCTACAGGGGAGCACCGGGGAGCTGTTTTTT
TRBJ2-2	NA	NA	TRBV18	CASSPIDLTANTGELFF	TGTGCCAGCTCACCAATCGACCTTACCGCGAACACCGGGGAGCTGTTTTTT
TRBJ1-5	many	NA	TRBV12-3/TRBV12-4	CASTQYSNQPQHF	TGTGCCAGCACCCAATATAGCAATCAGCCCCAGCATTTT
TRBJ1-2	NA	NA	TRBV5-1	CASSATGGGYTF	TGCGCCAGCAGCGCTACAGGAGGCGGCTACACCTTC
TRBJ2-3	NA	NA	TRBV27	CAIMEGGRTDTQYF	TGTGCCATCATGGAAGGAGGACGCACAGATACGCAGTATTTT
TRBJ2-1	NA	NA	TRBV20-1	CSARAYQGNEQFF	TGCAGTGCTAGAGCCTATCAGGGCAATGAGCAGTTCTTC